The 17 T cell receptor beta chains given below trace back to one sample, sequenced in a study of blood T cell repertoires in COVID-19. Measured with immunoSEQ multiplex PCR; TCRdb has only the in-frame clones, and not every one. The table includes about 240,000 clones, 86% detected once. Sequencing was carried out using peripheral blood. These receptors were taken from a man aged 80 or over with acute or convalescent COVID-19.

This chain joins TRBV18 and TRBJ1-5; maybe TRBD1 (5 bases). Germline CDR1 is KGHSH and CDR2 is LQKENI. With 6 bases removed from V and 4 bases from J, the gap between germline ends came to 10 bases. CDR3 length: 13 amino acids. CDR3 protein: CASSPAGNQPQHF. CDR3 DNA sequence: TGTGCCAGCTCCCCGGCAGGGAATCAGCCCCAGCATTTT.

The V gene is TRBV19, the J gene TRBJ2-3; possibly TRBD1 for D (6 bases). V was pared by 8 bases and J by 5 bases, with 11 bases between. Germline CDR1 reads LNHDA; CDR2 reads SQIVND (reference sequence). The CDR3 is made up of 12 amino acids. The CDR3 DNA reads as TGTGCCAGTCCTAGGGGGATAGATACGCAGTATTTT. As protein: CASPRGIDTQYF.

The CDR3 region has the DNA TGTGCCAGCAGCTTAACCAGGGGGTCTGGGGCCAACGTCCTGACTTTC. It codes for CASSLTRGSGANVLTF. V is TRBV7-9 and J is TRBJ2-6; 7 nucleotides line up with TRBD1. The CDR3 length is 16 residues. The germline gives CDR1 SEHNR, CDR2 FQNEAQ (reference sequence). The trim removed 2 bases at V and 1 base at J, leaving 2 bases unmatched.

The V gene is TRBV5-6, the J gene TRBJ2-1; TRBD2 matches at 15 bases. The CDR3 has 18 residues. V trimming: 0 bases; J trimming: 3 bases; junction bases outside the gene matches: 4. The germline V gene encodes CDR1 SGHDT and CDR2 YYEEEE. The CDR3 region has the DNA TGTGCCAGCAGCTTGGAGGGGACTAGCGGGGGGATCTACAATGAGCAGTTCTTC. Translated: CASSLEGTSGGIYNEQFF.

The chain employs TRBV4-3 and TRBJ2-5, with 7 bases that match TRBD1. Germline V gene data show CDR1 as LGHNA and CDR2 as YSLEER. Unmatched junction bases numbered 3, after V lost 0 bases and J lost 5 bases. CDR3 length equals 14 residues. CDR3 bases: TGCGCCAGCAGCCAAGAGAAGGGGGCGGAGACCCAGTACTTC. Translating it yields CASSQEKGAETQYF.

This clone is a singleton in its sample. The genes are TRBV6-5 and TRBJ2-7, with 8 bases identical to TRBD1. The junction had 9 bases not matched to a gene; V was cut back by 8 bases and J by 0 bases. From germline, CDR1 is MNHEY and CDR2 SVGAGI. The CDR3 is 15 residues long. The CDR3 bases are TGTGCCAGCTACCTGGCACAGGGGGGCTCCTACGAGCAGTACTTC. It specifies CASYLAQGGSYEQYF.

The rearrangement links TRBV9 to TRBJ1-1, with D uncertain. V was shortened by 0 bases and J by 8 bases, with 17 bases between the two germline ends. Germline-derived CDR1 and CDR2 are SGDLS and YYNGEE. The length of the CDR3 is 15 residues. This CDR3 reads CASSVDGSALKEAFF. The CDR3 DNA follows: TGTGCCAGCAGCGTAGATGGGTCAGCGCTCAAGGAAGCTTTCTTT.

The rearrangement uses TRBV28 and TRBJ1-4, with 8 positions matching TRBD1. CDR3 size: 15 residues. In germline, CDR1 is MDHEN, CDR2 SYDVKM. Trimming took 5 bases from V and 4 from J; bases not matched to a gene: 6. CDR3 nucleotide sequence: TGTGCCAGCAGTCTCGACAGGGGAAGTAATGAAAAACTGTTTTTT. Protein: CASSLDRGSNEKLFF.

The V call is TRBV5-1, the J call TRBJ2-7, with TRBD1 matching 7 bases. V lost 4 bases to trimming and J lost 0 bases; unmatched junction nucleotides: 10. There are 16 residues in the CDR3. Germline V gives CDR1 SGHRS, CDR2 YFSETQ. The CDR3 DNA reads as TGCGCCAGCAGCGCCACAACCGGGACAGCCTCCTACGAGCAGTACTTC. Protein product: CASSATTGTASYEQYF.

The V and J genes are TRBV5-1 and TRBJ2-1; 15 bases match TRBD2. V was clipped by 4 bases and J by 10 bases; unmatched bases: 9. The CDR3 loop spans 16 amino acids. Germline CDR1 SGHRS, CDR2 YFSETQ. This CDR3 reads CASSPWTSGRAREQFF. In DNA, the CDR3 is TGCGCCAGCAGCCCCTGGACTAGCGGGAGGGCCCGAGAGCAGTTCTTC.

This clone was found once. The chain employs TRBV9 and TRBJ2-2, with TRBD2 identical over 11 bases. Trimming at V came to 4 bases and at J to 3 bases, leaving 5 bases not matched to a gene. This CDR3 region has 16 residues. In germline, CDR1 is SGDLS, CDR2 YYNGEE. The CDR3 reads CASSPRSGRDTGELFF. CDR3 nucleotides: TGTGCCAGCAGCCCGCGTAGCGGGAGGGACACCGGGGAGCTGTTTTTT.

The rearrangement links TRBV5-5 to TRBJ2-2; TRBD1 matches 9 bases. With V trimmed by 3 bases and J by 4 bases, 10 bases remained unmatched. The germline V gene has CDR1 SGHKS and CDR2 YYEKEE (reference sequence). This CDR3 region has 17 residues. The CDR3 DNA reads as TGTGCCAGCAGCTCGGTTCTCCGGGACAGGGCCACCGGGGAGCTGTTTTTT. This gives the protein CASSSVLRDRATGELFF.

CDR3: CASSLGTGERARYF. DNA for the CDR3: TGTGCCAGCAGTTTAGGGACAGGGGAGAGGGCCAGGTATTTT. The gene calls are TRBV28 and TRBJ2-3, with TRBD1 matching 10 bases. The CDR3 contains 14 residues. J was trimmed by 14 bases and V by 2 bases; bases with no gene match: 10. From germline, CDR1 is MDHEN and CDR2 SYDVKM.

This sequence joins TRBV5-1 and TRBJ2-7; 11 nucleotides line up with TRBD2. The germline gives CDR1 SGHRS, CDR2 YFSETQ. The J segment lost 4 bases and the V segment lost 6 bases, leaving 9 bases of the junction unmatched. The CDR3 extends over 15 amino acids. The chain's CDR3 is CASTFSLAGVYEQYF. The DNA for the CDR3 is TGCGCCAGCACCTTTTCACTAGCGGGAGTTTACGAGCAGTACTTC. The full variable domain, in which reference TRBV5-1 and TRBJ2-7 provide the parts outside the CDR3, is KAGVTQTPRYLIKTRGQQVTLSCSPISGHRSVSWYQQTPGQGLQFLFEYFSETQRNKGNFPGRFSGRQFSNSRSEMNVSTLELGDSALYLCASTFSLAGVYEQYFGPGTRLTVT.

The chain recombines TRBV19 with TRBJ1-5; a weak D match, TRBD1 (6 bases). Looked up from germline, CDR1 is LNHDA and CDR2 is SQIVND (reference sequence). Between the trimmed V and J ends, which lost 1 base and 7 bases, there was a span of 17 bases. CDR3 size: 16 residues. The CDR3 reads CASSIGGGRLSQPQHF. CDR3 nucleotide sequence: TGTGCCAGTAGTATAGGCGGGGGGCGGTTATCACAGCCCCAGCATTTT.

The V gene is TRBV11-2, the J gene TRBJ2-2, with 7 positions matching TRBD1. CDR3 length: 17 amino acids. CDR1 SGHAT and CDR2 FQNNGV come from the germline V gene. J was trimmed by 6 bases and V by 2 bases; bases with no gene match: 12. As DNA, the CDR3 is TGTGCCAGCAGCTTAAGTTCTAACAGGGGAAGGTCCGGGGAGCTGTTTTTT. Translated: CASSLSSNRGRSGELFF. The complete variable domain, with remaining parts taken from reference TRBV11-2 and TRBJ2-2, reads EAGVAQSPRYKIIEKRQSVAFWCNPISGHATLYWYQQILGQGPKLLIQFQNNGVVDDSQLPKDRFSAERLKGVDSTLKIQPAKLEDSAVYLCASSLSSNRGRSGELFFGEGSRLTVL.

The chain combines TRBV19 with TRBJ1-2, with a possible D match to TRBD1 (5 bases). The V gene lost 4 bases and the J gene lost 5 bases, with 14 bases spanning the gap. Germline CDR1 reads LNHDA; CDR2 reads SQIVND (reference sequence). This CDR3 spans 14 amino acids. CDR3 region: CASSNDRGDYGYTF. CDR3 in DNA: TGTGCCAGTAGTAATGATAGGGGCGATTATGGCTACACCTTC.